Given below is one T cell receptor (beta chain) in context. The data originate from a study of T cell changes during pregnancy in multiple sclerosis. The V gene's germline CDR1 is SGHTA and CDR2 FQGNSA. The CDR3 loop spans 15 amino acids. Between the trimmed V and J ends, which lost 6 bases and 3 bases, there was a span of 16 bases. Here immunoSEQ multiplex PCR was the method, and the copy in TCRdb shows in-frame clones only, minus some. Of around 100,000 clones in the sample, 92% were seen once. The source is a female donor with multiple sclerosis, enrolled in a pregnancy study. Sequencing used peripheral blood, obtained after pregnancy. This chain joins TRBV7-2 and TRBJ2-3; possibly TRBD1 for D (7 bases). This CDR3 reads CASSQGGRGTDTQYF. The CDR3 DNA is TGTGCCAGCAGTCAGGGGGGACGGGGGACAGATACGCAGTATTTT.